This is a list of T cell receptor beta chains from one sample in a study of blood T cells in healthy people across ages. TCRdb used MiXCR to reprocess the 5' RACE reads, holding one entry per CDR3 protein. The profile shows about 800,000 distinct CDR3 sequences, 25% of them singletons. These data also featured in a second study, about T cells of mothers and their children.

The sample was blood. Every receptor here comes from a boy aged 5-17 years in good health. The CDR3 runs from the conserved cysteine through the conserved F or W. Fields, in order: CDR3 protein, CDR3 DNA, clone size, D gene, V gene, J gene. The D gene is left open where the match is weak. Clone size, where shown, is once, few, many, or a class for clones that have expanded.

CDR3 protein: CASSQIGRAGNEQFF; CDR3 DNA: TGTGCCAGCAGCCAAATTGGGAGGGCCGGCAATGAGCAGTTCTTC; clone size: -; D gene: TRBD2; V gene: TRBV4-2; J gene: TRBJ2-1
CDR3 protein: CASNLDPGKTYEQYF; CDR3 DNA: TGTGCCAGCAACTTAGACCCGGGGAAGACCTACGAGCAGTACTTC; clone size: -; D gene: -; V gene: TRBV7-2; J gene: TRBJ2-7
CDR3 protein: CSARVPAGGHEQYF; CDR3 DNA: TGCAGTGCTAGAGTCCCAGCGGGAGGCCACGAGCAGTACTTC; clone size: -; D gene: TRBD2; V gene: TRBV20-1; J gene: TRBJ2-7
CDR3 protein: CASRVISAIENEQFF; CDR3 DNA: TGCGCCAGCAGGGTTATTAGCGCGATAGAGAATGAGCAGTTCTTC; clone size: -; D gene: -; V gene: TRBV5-1; J gene: TRBJ2-1
CDR3 protein: CASSPRASWGQETQYF; CDR3 DNA: TGTGCCAGCAGCCCCCGTGCCTCATGGGGCCAAGAGACCCAGTACTTC; clone size: few; D gene: -; V gene: TRBV7-2; J gene: TRBJ2-5
CDR3 protein: CASGLGGIGEETQYF; CDR3 DNA: TGTGCCAGCGGTCTTGGCGGCATAGGGGAAGAGACCCAGTACTTC; clone size: -; D gene: -; V gene: TRBV28; J gene: TRBJ2-5
CDR3 protein: CASSQDKQGSDTQYF; CDR3 DNA: TGCGCCAGCAGCCAAGATAAGCAGGGATCAGATACGCAGTATTTT; clone size: -; D gene: -; V gene: TRBV4-3; J gene: TRBJ2-3
CDR3 protein: CSVKSNEQFF; CDR3 DNA: TGCAGCGTTAAGTCCAATGAGCAGTTCTTC; clone size: many; D gene: -; V gene: TRBV29-1; J gene: TRBJ2-1
CDR3 protein: CASSQGGSGYEQYF; CDR3 DNA: TGTGCCAGCAGCCAGGGGGGTAGCGGCTACGAGCAGTACTTC; clone size: few; D gene: -; V gene: TRBV7-6; J gene: TRBJ2-7
CDR3 protein: CASSHRGQGDHEQYF; CDR3 DNA: TGTGCCAGCAGCCATAGGGGACAGGGTGACCACGAGCAGTACTTC; clone size: few; D gene: TRBD1; V gene: TRBV7-9; J gene: TRBJ2-7
CDR3 protein: CASSLEGSSGNTIYF; CDR3 DNA: TGCGCCAGCAGCTTGGAAGGAAGCTCTGGAAACACCATATATTTT; clone size: many; D gene: -; V gene: TRBV5-1; J gene: TRBJ1-3
CDR3 protein: CASSYYGTSDYEQYF; CDR3 DNA: TGTGCCAGCAGTTACTACGGGACTAGCGACTACGAGCAGTACTTC; clone size: few; D gene: TRBD2; V gene: TRBV28; J gene: TRBJ2-7
CDR3 protein: CASSARDSNTDTQYF; CDR3 DNA: TGTGCCAGCAGCGCCCGGGACAGCAACACAGATACGCAGTATTTT; clone size: -; D gene: TRBD1; V gene: TRBV9; J gene: TRBJ2-3
CDR3 protein: CASSLAGTEQQETQYF; CDR3 DNA: TGTGCCAGCAGTTTAGCGGGGACAGAACAACAAGAGACCCAGTACTTC; clone size: few; D gene: TRBD1; V gene: TRBV12-3/TRBV12-4; J gene: TRBJ2-5
CDR3 protein: CASSLPGTANTEAFF; CDR3 DNA: TGTGCCAGCAGTTTACCCGGGACAGCGAACACTGAAGCTTTCTTT; clone size: few; D gene: TRBD1; V gene: TRBV12-3/TRBV12-4; J gene: TRBJ1-1
CDR3 protein: CASSPRAQGAISQETQYF; CDR3 DNA: TGTGCCAGCTCACCACGGGCACAGGGGGCGATCTCACAAGAGACCCAGTACTTC; clone size: many; D gene: TRBD1; V gene: TRBV18; J gene: TRBJ2-5
CDR3 protein: CASSARLGGSTDVQYF; CDR3 DNA: TGTGCCAGCAGTGCTAGACTAGGGGGGAGTACAGATGTGCAGTATTTT; clone size: -; D gene: -; V gene: TRBV12-3/TRBV12-4; J gene: TRBJ2-3
CDR3 protein: CASSPQGYAGYTF; CDR3 DNA: TGTGCCAGCAGTCCACAGGGGTATGCTGGCTACACCTTC; clone size: few; D gene: TRBD1; V gene: TRBV13; J gene: TRBJ1-2
CDR3 protein: CASSYGTSGLYNEQFF; CDR3 DNA: TGTGCCAGCAGTTACGGTACTAGCGGCCTCTACAATGAGCAGTTCTTC; clone size: few; D gene: TRBD2; V gene: TRBV6-6; J gene: TRBJ2-1
CDR3 protein: CASSLKDRWAEAFF; CDR3 DNA: TGTGCCAGCAGCCTTAAGGACAGGTGGGCTGAAGCTTTCTTT; clone size: -; D gene: TRBD1; V gene: TRBV7-2; J gene: TRBJ1-1
CDR3 protein: CASSDRGGGYTF; CDR3 DNA: TGTGCCAGCAGTGATCGTGGAGGAGGCTACACCTTC; clone size: few; D gene: -; V gene: TRBV25-1; J gene: TRBJ1-2
CDR3 protein: CASSGTGRDEQFF; CDR3 DNA: TGTGCCAGCAGTGGGACAGGGCGGGATGAGCAGTTCTTC; clone size: few; D gene: TRBD1; V gene: TRBV27; J gene: TRBJ2-1
CDR3 protein: CASSSRTGALISNQPQHF; CDR3 DNA: TGTGCCAGCAGCTCAAGGACAGGGGCCTTAATTAGCAATCAGCCCCAGCATTTT; clone size: -; D gene: TRBD1; V gene: TRBV7-8; J gene: TRBJ1-5
CDR3 protein: CASTSGTGGSALHF; CDR3 DNA: TGTGCCAGCACCTCCGGGACAGGGGGATCGGCCCTCCACTTT; clone size: -; D gene: TRBD1; V gene: TRBV12-3/TRBV12-4; J gene: TRBJ1-6
CDR3 protein: CASSEGNIQYF; CDR3 DNA: TGTGCCAGCAGTGAAGGAAACATTCAGTACTTC; clone size: -; D gene: -; V gene: TRBV6-5; J gene: TRBJ2-4
CDR3 protein: CASRRQGGIYGYTF; CDR3 DNA: TGTGCCAGCAGGCGACAGGGGGGAATCTATGGCTACACCTTC; clone size: -; D gene: TRBD1; V gene: TRBV27; J gene: TRBJ1-2
CDR3 protein: CASSVLSGSIHEQYF; CDR3 DNA: TGTGCCAGCAGCGTACTTAGCGGGAGTATCCACGAGCAGTACTTC; clone size: few; D gene: TRBD2; V gene: TRBV9; J gene: TRBJ2-7
CDR3 protein: CASTSGSVQPQHF; CDR3 DNA: TGTGCCAGCACCTCAGGGTCAGTTCAGCCCCAGCATTTT; clone size: many; D gene: -; V gene: TRBV28; J gene: TRBJ1-5
CDR3 protein: CSVEYGPNSPLHF; CDR3 DNA: TGCAGCGTTGAGTACGGCCCTAATTCACCCCTCCACTTT; clone size: few; D gene: -; V gene: TRBV29-1; J gene: TRBJ1-6
CDR3 protein: CASSLARLAGERDNEQFF; CDR3 DNA: TGTGCCAGCAGCTTAGCGAGACTAGCGGGGGAGAGGGACAATGAGCAGTTCTTC; clone size: -; D gene: TRBD2; V gene: TRBV7-9; J gene: TRBJ2-1
CDR3 protein: CTQRGGFTDTQYF; CDR3 DNA: TGCACCCAAAGGGGGGGATTCACAGATACGCAGTATTTT; clone size: few; D gene: -; V gene: TRBV20-1; J gene: TRBJ2-3
CDR3 protein: CASRSQLGTTNYGYTF; CDR3 DNA: TGTGCCAGCAGGTCCCAGTTGGGCACTACTAACTATGGCTACACCTTC; clone size: few; D gene: -; V gene: TRBV28; J gene: TRBJ1-2
CDR3 protein: CASSPRRGGEETQYF; CDR3 DNA: TGTGCCAGCAGCCCCCGGCGGGGGGGTGAAGAGACCCAGTACTTC; clone size: few; D gene: TRBD2; V gene: TRBV7-2; J gene: TRBJ2-5
CDR3 protein: CASSQETTESYEQYF; CDR3 DNA: TGCGCCAGCAGCCAAGAAACTACCGAGTCCTACGAGCAGTACTTC; clone size: -; D gene: -; V gene: TRBV4-3; J gene: TRBJ2-7
CDR3 protein: CASSQDPREPYNEQFF; CDR3 DNA: TGTGCCAGCAGCCAAGATCCAAGAGAGCCCTACAATGAGCAGTTCTTC; clone size: -; D gene: -; V gene: TRBV14; J gene: TRBJ2-1
CDR3 protein: CASSLSRTGPTDEQYF; CDR3 DNA: TGTGCCAGCAGTCTAAGCAGAACAGGACCTACTGACGAGCAGTACTTC; clone size: -; D gene: -; V gene: TRBV28; J gene: TRBJ2-7
CDR3 protein: CSARYDLGTQYF; CDR3 DNA: TGCAGTGCTAGATATGACCTGGGGACCCAGTACTTC; clone size: few; D gene: -; V gene: TRBV20-1; J gene: TRBJ2-5
CDR3 protein: CASSQDPPGRAGSETQYF; CDR3 DNA: TGCGCCAGCAGCCAAGATCCCCCGGGGCGAGCGGGATCAGAGACCCAGTACTTC; clone size: -; D gene: TRBD2; V gene: TRBV4-3; J gene: TRBJ2-5
CDR3 protein: CASSLAFGGRYEQYF; CDR3 DNA: TGCGCCAGCAGCTTGGCGTTTGGGGGCAGGTACGAGCAGTACTTC; clone size: -; D gene: -; V gene: TRBV5-1; J gene: TRBJ2-7
CDR3 protein: CASSFGRSERETQYF; CDR3 DNA: TGCGCCAGCAGCTTTGGGCGTTCGGAGCGAGAGACCCAGTACTTC; clone size: -; D gene: -; V gene: TRBV5-1; J gene: TRBJ2-5
CDR3 protein: CASSQDYKGWYGYTF; CDR3 DNA: TGCGCCAGCAGCCAAGATTACAAGGGGTGGTATGGCTACACCTTC; clone size: -; D gene: -; V gene: TRBV4-3; J gene: TRBJ1-2
CDR3 protein: CASSQEHGTSSTDTQYF; CDR3 DNA: TGTGCCAGCAGCCAGGAACACGGGACGTCTAGCACAGATACGCAGTATTTT; clone size: -; D gene: -; V gene: TRBV4-2; J gene: TRBJ2-3
CDR3 protein: CASSAYRVGYTF; CDR3 DNA: TGTGCCAGCAGTGCGTACAGGGTTGGCTACACCTTC; clone size: -; D gene: -; V gene: TRBV12-3/TRBV12-4; J gene: TRBJ1-2
CDR3 protein: CAGGDGSSYEQYF; CDR3 DNA: TGCGCCGGCGGCGACGGAAGCTCCTACGAGCAGTACTTC; clone size: -; D gene: -; V gene: TRBV5-1; J gene: TRBJ2-7
CDR3 protein: CASGSDRASNQPQHF; CDR3 DNA: TGTGCCAGCGGAAGCGACAGGGCAAGCAATCAGCCCCAGCATTTT; clone size: few; D gene: TRBD1; V gene: TRBV6-1; J gene: TRBJ1-5
CDR3 protein: CASRPLGHPNTEAFF; CDR3 DNA: TGTGCCAGCAGGCCTTTGGGACATCCAAACACTGAAGCTTTCTTT; clone size: -; D gene: -; V gene: TRBV2; J gene: TRBJ1-1
CDR3 protein: CASSLEGVGAAISSTDTQYF; CDR3 DNA: TGTGCCAGCAGCTTAGAGGGGGTAGGGGCCGCTATCTCTAGCACAGATACGCAGTATTTT; clone size: few; D gene: -; V gene: TRBV7-8; J gene: TRBJ2-3
CDR3 protein: CASSLSIGLYNEQFF; CDR3 DNA: TGTGCCAGCAGTTTATCGATAGGGCTCTACAATGAGCAGTTCTTC; clone size: -; D gene: -; V gene: TRBV27; J gene: TRBJ2-1
CDR3 protein: CASSDRGYGAYEQYF; CDR3 DNA: TGTGCCAGCAGTGATCGGGGGTACGGCGCCTACGAGCAGTACTTC; clone size: -; D gene: -; V gene: TRBV2; J gene: TRBJ2-7
CDR3 protein: CSVRADTQYF; CDR3 DNA: TGCAGCGTCAGGGCGGATACGCAGTATTTT; clone size: many; D gene: -; V gene: TRBV29-1; J gene: TRBJ2-3
CDR3 protein: CASSLTGNNSPLHF; CDR3 DNA: TGTGCCAGCAGCTTGACAGGGAATAATTCACCCCTCCACTTT; clone size: -; D gene: TRBD1; V gene: TRBV7-3; J gene: TRBJ1-6
CDR3 protein: CASTDRGASSYEQYF; CDR3 DNA: TGTGCCAGCACAGACAGGGGGGCCTCCTCCTACGAGCAGTACTTC; clone size: few; D gene: TRBD1; V gene: TRBV28; J gene: TRBJ2-7
CDR3 protein: CATSIQSGLAGAKRETQYF; CDR3 DNA: TGTGCCACCAGCATCCAAAGTGGACTAGCGGGGGCCAAGAGAGAGACCCAGTACTTC; clone size: few; D gene: TRBD2; V gene: TRBV15; J gene: TRBJ2-5